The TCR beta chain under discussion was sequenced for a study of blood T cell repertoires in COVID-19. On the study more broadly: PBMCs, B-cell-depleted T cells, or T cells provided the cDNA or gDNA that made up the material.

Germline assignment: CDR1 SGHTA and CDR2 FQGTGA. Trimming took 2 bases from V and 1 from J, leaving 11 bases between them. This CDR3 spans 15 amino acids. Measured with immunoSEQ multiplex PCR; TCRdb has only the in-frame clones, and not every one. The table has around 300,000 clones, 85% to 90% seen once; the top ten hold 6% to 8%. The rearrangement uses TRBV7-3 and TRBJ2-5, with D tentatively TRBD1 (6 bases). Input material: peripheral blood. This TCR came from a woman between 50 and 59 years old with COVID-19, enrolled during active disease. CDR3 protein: CASSLGGRPQETQYF. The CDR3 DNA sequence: TGTGCCAGCAGCTTAGGGGGCAGGCCCCAAGAGACCCAGTACTTC.